The source of this TCR beta chain is a study of T cells in Graves' hyperthyroidism and ophthalmopathy. CDR1 is SGHTA, CDR2 FQGTGA, per germline. The CDR3 extends over 14 amino acids. V was pared by 4 bases and J by 7 bases, with 14 bases between. There are a few counts of this clonotype. The TCR beta CDR3 regions underwent amplification using RNA transcripts as the source. During a first-round RT-PCR of the TCR CDR3, the HTBI primer set was used. TCRdb re-called the multiplex PCR reads with MiXCR, one entry per CDR3 protein. This sample has 460,000 or so distinct CDR3 sequences, with approximately 15% found just once.

The chain has TRBV7-3 and TRBJ2-1, with D possibly TRBD2 on 6 matching bases. The origin of this receptor is a woman between 18 and 30 years old with Graves' hyperthyroidism. Sequencing used blood. The CDR3, as DNA: TGTGCCAGCAGCTCGACCCTAGCGCAGAATGAGCAGTTCTTC. Protein sequence: CASSSTLAQNEQFF.